Listed below are T cell receptor beta chains from one sample, sequenced in a study of T cell repertoires in cytomegalovirus infection. These receptors are not linked to any known antigen. MiXCR, applied by TCRdb to the reads, yields one record per CDR3 protein. The sample includes 650,000 to 850,000 distinct CDR3 sequences, about 27% of them seen just once. The specimen comprised cultured CD8+ T cells from PBMCs, sampled from culture after CMV antigen stimulation. The receptors derive from a human donor in good health (CMV status not recorded). Some clones in this sample may be carry-over from other donors' samples. Both conserved end residues are part of each CDR3. A D gene is named only where the DNA matches it firmly.

>TRBV14|.|TRBJ2-7
CASSRGKGVSYEQYF
>TRBV7-8|.|TRBJ2-3
CASSPSSVDTQYF
>TRBV7-8|TRBD2|TRBJ2-1
CASSSSGGGRYNEQFF
>TRBV6-6|.|TRBJ1-1
CASRVDTGSRSEAFF
>TRBV20-1|.|TRBJ1-1
CSAGGWTEAFF
>TRBV19|TRBD2|TRBJ2-1
CASSEDSGYNEQFF
>TRBV28|.|TRBJ2-1
CASSYRTSRGARVSNEQFF
>TRBV19|TRBD2|TRBJ2-1
CASSPGRGGGEQFF
>TRBV12-3/TRBV12-4|.|TRBJ2-1
CASSSSGNEQFF
>TRBV27|.|TRBJ1-5
CASSRRWDWSQPQHF
>TRBV4-2|TRBD2|TRBJ2-7
CASSQEPSGGYEQYF
>TRBV6-2/TRBV6-3|TRBD2|TRBJ2-3
CASSYSTSGGVFGTDTQYF
>TRBV12-3/TRBV12-4|.|TRBJ2-7
CASSLGSLEQYF
>TRBV6-6|.|TRBJ1-1
CASRKDGYTEAFF
>TRBV11-2|TRBD1|TRBJ2-5
CASTRPPTGLWETQYF
>TRBV7-8|TRBD2|TRBJ2-1
CASSLIAGSSYNEQFF
>TRBV12-3/TRBV12-4|TRBD1|TRBJ1-5
CASSLWDSDQPQHF
>TRBV14|.|TRBJ1-2
CASSQDTRVYGYTF
>TRBV6-2/TRBV6-3|.|TRBJ1-1
CASTHEGWTEAFF
>TRBV27|TRBD1|TRBJ2-7
CASSWDSIGGEQYF
>TRBV6-5|.|TRBJ2-3
CASSQTEGLGDTQYF
>TRBV6-2/TRBV6-3|.|TRBJ2-1
CASIGDFYNEQFF
>TRBV7-9|.|TRBJ2-3
CASRPTSATDTQYF
>TRBV5-1|TRBD1|TRBJ2-7
CASSSGTGIHEQYF
>TRBV5-6|.|TRBJ1-2
CASSLGAGHGYGYTF
>TRBV7-9|TRBD1|TRBJ1-2
CASSPTGTGAYGYTF
>TRBV7-4|.|TRBJ1-1
CASSQGLQAGGTEAFF
>TRBV6-2/TRBV6-3|.|TRBJ2-1
CASSKGGILVGEQFF
>TRBV6-2/TRBV6-3|.|TRBJ2-1
CASSYMLPSSYNEQFF
>TRBV7-6|TRBD1|TRBJ1-2
CASSLVQGGVYGYTF
>TRBV6-2/TRBV6-3|.|TRBJ2-1
CASTSGNNEQFF
>TRBV4-1|.|TRBJ2-3
CASSLSWGTDTQYF
>TRBV7-9|.|TRBJ2-7
CASSSQAAYEQYF
>TRBV9|.|TRBJ2-7
CASSVVAEGYEQYF
>TRBV5-6|.|TRBJ1-4
CASSHTGTSRINEKLFF
>TRBV19|TRBD1|TRBJ2-5
CASSIDRGPGETQYF
>TRBV12-5|TRBD2|TRBJ2-1
CASGLAQRGGRNEQFF
>TRBV6-4|TRBD2|TRBJ2-3
CASSDSVAGATDTQYF
>TRBV13|.|TRBJ2-1
CASSRPTGHNEQFF
>TRBV10-3|.|TRBJ1-2
CATKTGDVYGYTF
>TRBV19|TRBD1|TRBJ1-2
CASTSMGQDYGYTF
>TRBV20-1|.|TRBJ1-2
CSAKEVGQRNYGYTF
>TRBV7-9|.|TRBJ2-7
CASSSREGPNYEQYF
>TRBV6-1|.|TRBJ1-4
CASSEAFFATNEKLFF
>TRBV12-3/TRBV12-4|.|TRBJ2-7
CASSFQPDEQYF
>TRBV5-1|.|TRBJ1-6
CASSLELGVGSPLHF
>TRBV27|.|TRBJ2-2
CASSLNRIWNTGELFF
>TRBV6-1|TRBD1|TRBJ1-2
CASSPWDSHNYGYTF
>TRBV2|.|TRBJ1-3
CASPRPGPGGNTIYF
>TRBV7-9|TRBD1|TRBJ2-5
CASSMTGDAKETQYF